The 14 T cell receptor beta chains below all came from one sample that was sequenced in a study of cytomegalovirus exposure and HLA in healthy donors. 60 Vbeta and 13 Jbeta primers were used in PCR. Produced via immunoSEQ multiplex PCR; TCRdb's table is partial and in-frame only. The sample lists a few hundred thousand clones, about 75% seen once, with around 1.8% in the top ten. Sequenced input: PBMCs. Receptor source: a man aged 18 to 29 in good health and CMV-seronegative.

The rearrangement uses TRBV11-2 and TRBJ2-3, with a weak D call TRBD2 (6 bases). V lost 3 bases, J lost 7 bases, and 23 bases lay in between. The CDR3 has 17 amino acids. Germline lookup yields CDR1 SGHAT and CDR2 FQNNGV. CDR3 in DNA: TGTGCCAGCAGCTTTCGGGCTAGCGACCCCAAATACCATACGCAGTATTTT. It specifies CASSFRASDPKYHTQYF.

The rearrangement uses TRBV4-3 and TRBJ2-7; a weak D match, TRBD2 (6 bases). The CDR3 runs to 14 residues. Trimming left V 3 bases short and J 6 bases short, with 15 bases between. Germline V gene lookup returns CDR1 LGHNA and CDR2 YSLEER. The chain's CDR3 is CASSQRDLFSEQYF. CDR3 coding DNA: TGCGCCAGCAGCCAGCGGGACCTTTTCAGCGAGCAGTACTTC.

The chain is built from TRBV18 and TRBJ1-1; 7 nucleotides agree with TRBD1. The ends lost 2 bases at V and 1 base at J; junction bases unmatched: 4. CDR3 length: 15 residues. Germline V gene lookup returns CDR1 KGHSH and CDR2 LQKENI. CDR3: CASSPTWTGNTEAFF. The CDR3 nucleotides are TGTGCCAGCTCACCAACTTGGACAGGGAACACTGAAGCTTTCTTT.

J is TRBJ2-1 and V is TRBV6-5; D is perhaps TRBD2 (5 bases). V was trimmed by 7 bases and J by 9 bases, leaving 10 bases between them. The CDR3 spans 11 residues. The germline V gene encodes CDR1 MNHEY and CDR2 SVGAGI. The CDR3 bases are TGTGCCAGCACTACGGCGGGTGAGCAGTTCTTC. This translates into CASTTAGEQFF.

V usage is TRBV6-5 and J usage is TRBJ2-1, with TRBD2 identical over 9 bases. The J segment lost 8 bases and the V segment lost 2 bases, leaving 10 bases of the junction unmatched. CDR1 and CDR2 (germline): MNHEY, SVGAGI. The CDR3 loop spans 16 amino acids. The CDR3 bases are TGTGCCAGCAGTTACGGCGGGGGGGGGTTGTGGGATGAGCAGTTCTTC. It encodes CASSYGGGGLWDEQFF.

This chain joins TRBV6-6 and TRBJ2-7; a possible D gene is TRBD2 (5 bases). The CDR3 is 13 residues long. The germline V gene encodes CDR1 MNHNY and CDR2 SVGAGI (reference sequence). V was pared by 6 bases and J by 4 bases, with 13 bases between. This CDR3 is CASSPTGSYEQYF. The CDR3 DNA reads TGTGCCAGCAGCCCGACGGGGTCGTACGAGCAGTACTTC.

CDR3 protein: CASSQGPAAGRGELFF. CDR3 DNA sequence: TGCGCCAGCAGCCAAGGTCCGGCCGCAGGGAGGGGGGAGCTGTTTTTT. The rearrangement links TRBV4-3 to TRBJ2-2; weak D call: TRBD2 (6 bases). There are 16 residues in the CDR3. V was trimmed by 1 base and J by 8 bases, leaving 17 bases between them. Germline values: CDR1 LGHNA, CDR2 YSLEER.

The chain uses TRBV9 and TRBJ2-3; 10 nucleotides match TRBD2. Germline loops: CDR1 SGDLS, CDR2 YYNGEE. Trimming removed 2 bases from V and 4 bases from J; junction bases left unmatched: 16. The CDR3 has 19 amino acids. CDR3 protein: CASSVLGGSSGGNSDTQYF. For the CDR3, the DNA is TGTGCCAGCAGCGTCTTAGGGGGCTCTAGCGGGGGAAACTCAGATACGCAGTATTTT.

This chain connects TRBV7-2 to TRBJ1-2, with 7 bases matching TRBD1. Germline loops: CDR1 SGHTA, CDR2 FQGNSA. The CDR3 has 16 amino acids. The trim removed 0 bases at V and 1 base at J, leaving 5 bases unmatched. CDR3 protein: CASSLAGDSINYGYTF. The DNA of the CDR3 is TGTGCCAGCAGCTTAGCGGGGGACAGTATTAACTATGGCTACACCTTC.

The gene calls are TRBV5-4 and TRBJ1-2, with 8 bases that match TRBD1. The CDR3 covers 14 residues. Unmatched junction bases numbered 5, after V lost 0 bases and J lost 7 bases. Germline V CDR1 and CDR2: SGHNT, YYREEE (reference sequence). Here the CDR3 reads CASSLAGGLGGYTF. As DNA, the CDR3 is TGTGCCAGCAGCTTGGCAGGGGGCTTAGGTGGCTACACCTTC.

The chain links TRBV6-1 to TRBJ2-4, with 8 bases identical to TRBD1. Germline V gene sequence: CDR1 MNHNS, CDR2 SASEGT. Losses at the gene ends were 8 bases for V and 14 bases for J; bases not matched to a gene: 14. The CDR3 has 13 residues. The CDR3 reads CASRTSILDREYF. The CDR3 bases are TGTGCCAGCCGCACTTCAATTTTGGACAGGGAGTACTTC.

The genes are TRBV11-3 and TRBJ1-4; D is unclear. This CDR3 is 13 amino acids long. Germline CDR1 and CDR2: SGHNT and YENEEA. V was pared by 8 bases and J by 8 bases, with 15 bases between. The CDR3 DNA sequence: TGTGCCAGCTCGAAAACGTCGCAGGAAAAACTGTTTTTT. Its translation is CASSKTSQEKLFF. The full variable domain, in which reference TRBV11-3 and TRBJ1-4 provide the parts outside the CDR3, is EAGVVQSPRYKIIEKKQPVAFWCNPISGHNTLYWYLQNLGQGPELLIRYENEEAVDDSQLPKDRFSAERLKGVDSTLKIQPAELGDSAVYLCASSKTSQEKLFFGSGTQLSVL.

The chain carries TRBV9 and TRBJ2-1; 11 bases are shared with TRBD2. Germline CDR1 is SGDLS and CDR2 is YYNGEE. V was clipped by 4 bases and J by 9 bases; unmatched bases: 9. The CDR3 runs to 15 residues. The CDR3 nucleotides are TGTGCCAGCAGCTCCGGGACTAGCGGCTTCGGTGAGCAGTTCTTC. Its protein is CASSSGTSGFGEQFF.

Written as DNA, the CDR3 is TGTGCCAGCAGCTTAGAGGAGGGGGCAGTGGATGAAGCTTTCTTT. This sequence encodes CASSLEEGAVDEAFF. This chain connects TRBV7-2 to TRBJ1-1, with 7 bases fitting TRBD1. From germline, CDR1 is SGHTA and CDR2 FQGNSA. Trimming at V came to 1 base and at J to 7 bases, leaving 9 bases not matched to a gene. The CDR3 covers 15 residues.